Following are 9 T cell receptor beta chains from one sample sequenced in a study of cytotoxic CD8 clonotypes in ibrutinib-treated CLL. Only in-frame clones appear in the TCRdb table, and some are missing; sequencing was by immunoSEQ multiplex PCR. Here the sample spans about 130,000 clones, approximately 85% being singletons. The starting material was PBMCs, obtained after 24 months of ibrutinib treatment. Receptors originate from a human donor with chronic lymphocytic leukemia.

The chain couples TRBV15 to TRBJ1-1, with D hard to call. The CDR3 is made up of 14 amino acids. Trimming cost V 6 bases and J 2 bases, with 13 bases left between them. Germline lookup yields CDR1 LNHNV and CDR2 YYDKDF (reference sequence). As DNA, the CDR3 is TGTGCCACCAGACCAGCGGCGGAAAACACTGAAGCTTTCTTT. This sequence encodes CATRPAAENTEAFF.

The chain joins TRBV11-2 to TRBJ2-3; TRBD2 agrees at 12 bases. CDR1 SGHAT and CDR2 FQNNGV come from the germline V gene. The trim removed 7 bases at V and 4 bases at J, leaving 6 bases unmatched. CDR3 length: 15 amino acids. In DNA, the CDR3 is TGTGCCAGCACCAGTCTAGCGGGAGGGCCAGATACGCAGTATTTT. Translating gives CASTSLAGGPDTQYF.

This clone came up a few times. The V call is TRBV6-1, the J call TRBJ2-7, with 12 bases fitting TRBD2. CDR1 and CDR2 (germline): MNHNS, SASEGT. The CDR3 extends over 15 amino acids. V was clipped by 6 bases and J by 3 bases; unmatched bases: 6. The CDR3 protein is CASRGLAGYNYEQYF. CDR3 nucleotide sequence: TGTGCCAGCAGGGGACTAGCGGGCTATAACTACGAGCAGTACTTC.

This chain connects TRBV10-3 to TRBJ2-1; D gene unclear. The V gene's germline CDR1 is ENHRY and CDR2 SYGVKD. Trimming cost V 8 bases and J 3 bases, with 23 bases left between them. The CDR3 spans 17 residues. The DNA of the CDR3 is TGTGCCATCGGTCGCACAGTCATAGTTCCCAACTACAATGAGCAGTTCTTC. Translating it yields CAIGRTVIVPNYNEQFF.

The J gene is TRBJ1-1, the V gene TRBV27, with D tentatively TRBD1 (6 bases). CDR3 length equals 14 residues. CDR1 is MNHEY and CDR2 is SMNVEV in the germline V gene (reference sequence). Trimming took 1 base from V and 5 from J, leaving 11 bases between them. The CDR3 sequence is CASSLFQGNTEAFF. DNA for the CDR3: TGTGCCAGCAGTTTATTTCAGGGGAATACTGAAGCTTTCTTT.

The chain's CDR3 is CASSLAQPGMYGYTF. The CDR3 bases are TGTGCCAGCAGCTTGGCCCAGCCCGGGATGTATGGCTACACCTTC. This rearrangement joins TRBV5-4 to TRBJ1-2; D gene uncertain. The V gene lost 0 bases and the J gene lost 5 bases, with 14 bases spanning the gap. Germline V lookup: CDR1 SGHNT, CDR2 YYREEE (reference sequence). The CDR3 contains 15 residues.

This chain connects TRBV5-1 to TRBJ1-6; D gene unclear. The CDR3 contains 14 residues. With 5 bases removed from V and 8 bases from J, the gap between germline ends came to 14 bases. Germline loops: CDR1 SGHRS, CDR2 YFSETQ. The CDR3 reads CASRGQQRYSPLHF. CDR3 DNA: TGCGCCAGCAGAGGTCAACAACGATATTCACCCCTCCACTTT. Filled out from reference TRBV5-1 and TRBJ1-6, the complete variable domain reads KAGVTQTPRYLIKTRGQQVTLSCSPISGHRSVSWYQQTPGQGLQFLFEYFSETQRNKGNFPGRFSGRQFSNSRSEMNVSTLELGDSALYLCASRGQQRYSPLHFGNGTRLTVT.

This clone was observed a single time. The J gene is TRBJ1-3, the V gene TRBV18; unclear D gene. CDR1 and CDR2 from the germline V gene are KGHSH and LQKENI. V shed 0 bases and J shed 2 bases, with 8 bases lying between them. The CDR3 extends over 15 amino acids. The CDR3 protein is CASSPPGRTGNTIYF. CDR3 nucleotides: TGTGCCAGCTCACCACCCGGCAGAACTGGAAACACCATATATTTT.

The rearrangement uses TRBV7-9 and TRBJ2-1; either TRBD1 or TRBD2 may supply D (5 bases each). Germline V lookup: CDR1 SEHNR, CDR2 FQNEAQ (reference sequence). There are 15 residues in the CDR3. V was shortened by 4 bases and J by 6 bases, with 16 bases between the two germline ends. The CDR3 region is CASSSPRGAPNEQFF. The DNA for the CDR3 is TGTGCCAGCAGCTCCCCCCGAGGGGCCCCCAATGAGCAGTTCTTC.